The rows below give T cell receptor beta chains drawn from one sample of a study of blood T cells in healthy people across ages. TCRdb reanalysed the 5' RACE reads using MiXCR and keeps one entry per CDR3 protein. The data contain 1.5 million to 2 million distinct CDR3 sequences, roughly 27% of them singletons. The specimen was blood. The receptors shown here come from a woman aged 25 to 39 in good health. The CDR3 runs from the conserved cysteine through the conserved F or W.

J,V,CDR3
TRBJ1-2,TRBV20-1,CSARTGYNDGYTF
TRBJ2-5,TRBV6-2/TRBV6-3,CASSYWDFQETQYF
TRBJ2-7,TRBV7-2,CASSPSRGGSGEQYF
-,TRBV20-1,CSARDPEQYF
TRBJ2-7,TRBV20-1,CSARLRDSYEQYF
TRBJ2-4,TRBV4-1,CASSHGTRDIQYF
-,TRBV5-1,CAGSFGGGTSGPQFF
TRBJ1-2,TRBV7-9,CASSFNPNYYGYTF
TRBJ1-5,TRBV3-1,CASSQDPRQPQHF
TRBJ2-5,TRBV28,CASSPSNLGRETQYF
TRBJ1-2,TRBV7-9,CASSLAGGAALRSYTF
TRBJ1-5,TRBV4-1,CASSLRVTQPQHF
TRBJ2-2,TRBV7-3,CASSRGPLNTGELFF
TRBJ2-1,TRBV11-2,CASSLGETSGSKQFF
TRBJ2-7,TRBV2,CAFRAPGTGISEQYF
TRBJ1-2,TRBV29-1,CSVKENIPYGCTF
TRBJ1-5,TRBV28,CASSLYPGRSNQPRHF
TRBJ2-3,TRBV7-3,CASSWDASTDTQYF
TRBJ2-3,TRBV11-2,CASSPTVGTGMGDTQYF
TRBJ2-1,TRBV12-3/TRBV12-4,CASGPGLAINEQFF
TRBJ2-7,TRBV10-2,CASSPEQPALTGEQYF
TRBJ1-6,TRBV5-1,CASSQDLQGAAGNSPLHF
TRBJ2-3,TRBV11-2,CASSLERTSGVSVF
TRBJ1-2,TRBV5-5,CASSPEGRTPVYGYTF
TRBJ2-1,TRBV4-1,CASSQVLRGPKDNEQFF
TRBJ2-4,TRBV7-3,CASSPPPDRDIQYF
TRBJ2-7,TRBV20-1,CSARDEWGVGEQYF
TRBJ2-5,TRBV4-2,CASSRDFLGGKKTQYF
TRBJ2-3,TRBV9,CASSGNFQTGTQYF
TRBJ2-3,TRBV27,CASSTGSGHIDTQYF
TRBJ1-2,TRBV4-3,CASSQEEGRVDGYTF
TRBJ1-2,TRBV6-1,CASSEWTGGNYGYTF
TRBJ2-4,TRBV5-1,CASRFGTDGKNIQYF
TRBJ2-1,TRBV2,CASSRLAGRVGQFF
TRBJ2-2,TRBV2,CASAKAGGNTGELFF
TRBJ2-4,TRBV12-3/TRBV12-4,CASSLNSRGIVRSPIQYF
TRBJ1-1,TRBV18,CASSPRRVGVAEAFF
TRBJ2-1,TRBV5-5,CASSFRAGVDEQFF
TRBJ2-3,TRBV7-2,CASSGTSGSGTDTQYF
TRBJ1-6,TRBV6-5,CASSCSRQGYSPLHF
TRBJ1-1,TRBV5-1,CASSLAVVGGMNTEAFF
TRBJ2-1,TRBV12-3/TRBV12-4,CASSWLNEQFF
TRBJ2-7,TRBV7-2,CASSFEGARVNEQYF
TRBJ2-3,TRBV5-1,CASSLRAAGDADTQYF
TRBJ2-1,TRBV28,CASSFTRGGGVREQFF
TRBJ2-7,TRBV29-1,CSVAGGQLTYEQYF
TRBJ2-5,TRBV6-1,CASRGTSGGETQYF
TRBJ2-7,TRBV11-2,CASGSGDLSSYEQYF
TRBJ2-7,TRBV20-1,CSARQGPAYEQYF